This T cell receptor (beta chain) was captured by sequencing in a study of T cells expressing NK-cell markers (dated by TCRdb to 2018 to 2021). General notes on the study: Under ten donors provided sorted CD3+CD56+NKG2C+, CD3+CD56+NKG2C- and CD3+CD56-NKG2C+ T-cell subsets, whose TCR beta-chain repertoires were profiled. Among the eight sequenced donors, seven were HCMV-seropositive and one was HCMV-seronegative. The study sequenced eight donors, all healthy volunteers chosen at random: three men and five women. Libraries were sequenced as 2 x 150 bp reads on Illumina HiSeq 2000/2500, MiSeq or NextSeq. General study outcomes and caveats: In six donors, the dominant CD3+CD56+NKG2C+ clonotypes ranked among the top 10 CD8+ clonotypes, making up roughly 1.0-7.0% of CD8+ T cells. Those dominant clonotypes were again the most abundant among CD3+CD56-NKG2C+ cells in a handful of donors, at about 28.3-60.1%. Whether the expanded NKG2C-expressing T cell clones were specific for HCMV antigens was left unclear.

CDR1 and CDR2, looked up from the germline V gene, are MNHEY and SVGAGI. Counted from cysteine to phenylalanine, this CDR3 has 19 amino acids. There is no recorded DNA. Concerning this clonotype: Its antigen is currently not known.

The sequencer was an Illumina HiSeq 2000. TCR beta cDNA libraries were made by 5'RACE template switching that added a universal primer site and unique molecular identifiers. Synthesis of cDNA was primed from the TCR beta constant segment and was followed by two consecutive PCR amplification steps. The source study handled its data this way. MIGEC handled demultiplexing of the reads and grouping by UMI, while MiTCR was used to assemble and quantify clonotypes. Only TCR cDNA sequences supported by at least two reads were kept to exclude erroneous sequences. Downstream repertoire analysis used the tcR package, and clonotypes were matched across fractions by CDR3 nucleotide sequence plus V segment. VDJmatch was used to annotate antigen specificity against VDJdb, with one amino acid substitution allowed in CDR3. TCRdb reprocessed the reads and lists each CDR3 protein sequence as a single entry, with no DNA. The V and J calls come from TCRdb's annotation, not from the publication. This sample's table contains about 540,000 distinct CDR3 sequences. 3.5% to 4.5% of the sample lies in the top ten.

To determine HCMV serostatus, a commercial ELISA kit was used to detect HCMV-specific IgG in serum. Ficoll density gradient centrifugation was used to isolate peripheral blood mononuclear cells from blood. The chain employs TRBV6-5 and TRBJ2-1; checking the TCRdb D call of TRBD2 is not possible without DNA. The sample consisted of blood T cells: a sorted CD56 or NKG2C T cell subset, CD4+ or CD8+ T cells, or bulk PBMC T cells (not recorded which). The TCR was taken from a man aged 18-30 years in good health. Donor details come from another sample of the same person, matched by shared clones. The CDR3 has the sequence CASSYSWLPGTSPYNEQFF.